This T cell receptor (beta chain) was recovered during a study of T cells in tuberculosis. Study-wide background: This South African cohort compared adolescents with or without latent tuberculosis against adults with active tuberculosis.

Method: immunoSEQ multiplex PCR; TCRdb's copy keeps in-frame clones and lacks some. The data show around 30,000 clones, 80% to 95% seen once. Adolescents were screened for latent TB by skin test and IGRA. This TCR derives from a donor aged 10-30 years with latent tuberculosis or without tuberculosis infection. Sequencing used PBMCs.

Here the CDR3 reads CASSFRGTDTQYF. In nucleotides, the CDR3 is TGTGCCAGCAGTTTCAGGGGCACAGATACGCAGTATTTT. The chain has TRBV27 and TRBJ2-3; perhaps TRBD1 as D (5 bases). The V and J ends lost 3 bases and 1 base respectively, with 5 bases between them. The CDR3 is 13 amino acids. CDR1 and CDR2 (germline): MNHEY, SMNVEV (reference sequence).